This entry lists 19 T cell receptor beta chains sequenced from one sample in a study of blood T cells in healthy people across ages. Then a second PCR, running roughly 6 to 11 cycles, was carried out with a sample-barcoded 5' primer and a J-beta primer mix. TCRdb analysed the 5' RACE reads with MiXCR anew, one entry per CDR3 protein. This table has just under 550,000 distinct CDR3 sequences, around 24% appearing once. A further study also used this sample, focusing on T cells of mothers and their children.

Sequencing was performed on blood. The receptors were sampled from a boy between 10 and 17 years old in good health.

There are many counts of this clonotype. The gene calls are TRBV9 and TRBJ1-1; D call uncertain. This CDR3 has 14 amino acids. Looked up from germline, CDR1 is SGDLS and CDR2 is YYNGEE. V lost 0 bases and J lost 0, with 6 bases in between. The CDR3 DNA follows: TGTGCCAGCAGCGTAGGGACGGTGAACACTGAAGCTTTCTTT. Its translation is CASSVGTVNTEAFF.

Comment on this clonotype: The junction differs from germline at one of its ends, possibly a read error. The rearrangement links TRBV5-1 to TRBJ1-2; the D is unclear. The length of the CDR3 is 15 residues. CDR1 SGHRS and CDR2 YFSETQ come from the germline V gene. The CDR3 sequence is CASSSGFEFDYRYTF. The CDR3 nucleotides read TGCGCCAGCAGCTCGGGTTTTGAGTTTGACTATCGCTACACCTTC.

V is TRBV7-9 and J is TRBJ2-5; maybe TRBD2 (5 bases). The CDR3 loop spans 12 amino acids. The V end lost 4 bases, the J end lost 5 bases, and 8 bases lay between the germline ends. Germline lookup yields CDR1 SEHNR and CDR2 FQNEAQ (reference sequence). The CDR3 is CASSYEGETQYF. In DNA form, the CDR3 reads TGTGCCAGCAGCTACGAGGGTGAGACCCAGTACTTC. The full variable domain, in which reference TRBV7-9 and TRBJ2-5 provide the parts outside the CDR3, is DTGVSQNPRHKITKRGQNVTFRCDPISEHNRLYWYRQTLGQGPEFLTYFQNEAQLEKSRLLSDRFSAERPKGSFSTLEIQRTEQGDSAMYLCASSYEGETQYFGPGTRLLVL.

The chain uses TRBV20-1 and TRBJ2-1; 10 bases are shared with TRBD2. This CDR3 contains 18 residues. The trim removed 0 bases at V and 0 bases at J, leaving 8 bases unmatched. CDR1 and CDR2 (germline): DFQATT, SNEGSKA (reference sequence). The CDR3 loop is CSARDLSSGRNSYNEQFF. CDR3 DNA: TGCAGTGCTAGAGATTTGTCTAGCGGGAGAAACTCCTACAATGAGCAGTTCTTC.

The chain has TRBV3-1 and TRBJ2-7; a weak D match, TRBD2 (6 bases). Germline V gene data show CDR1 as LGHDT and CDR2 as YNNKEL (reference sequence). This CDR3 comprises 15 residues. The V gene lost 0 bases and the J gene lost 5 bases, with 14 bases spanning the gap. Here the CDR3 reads CASSQDFGRRDEQYF. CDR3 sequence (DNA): TGTGCCAGCAGCCAAGATTTCGGCCGGAGGGACGAGCAGTACTTC.

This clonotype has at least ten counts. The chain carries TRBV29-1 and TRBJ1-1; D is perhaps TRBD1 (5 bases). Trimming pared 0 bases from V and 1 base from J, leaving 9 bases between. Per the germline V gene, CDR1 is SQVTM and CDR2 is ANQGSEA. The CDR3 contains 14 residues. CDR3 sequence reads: CSVEDQGGNTEAFF. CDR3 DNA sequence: TGCAGCGTTGAAGACCAGGGCGGGAACACTGAAGCTTTCTTT.

CDR3 residues: CASTDDPPSYGYTF. CDR3 bases: TGTGCCAGCACGGATGACCCACCCAGCTATGGCTACACCTTC. The chain joins TRBV25-1 to TRBJ1-2; no reliable D call. The CDR3 runs to 14 residues. The ends were cut back, 7 bases at V and 4 bases at J, with 16 bases in the middle. Germline V gene sequence: CDR1 MGHDK, CDR2 SYGVNS.

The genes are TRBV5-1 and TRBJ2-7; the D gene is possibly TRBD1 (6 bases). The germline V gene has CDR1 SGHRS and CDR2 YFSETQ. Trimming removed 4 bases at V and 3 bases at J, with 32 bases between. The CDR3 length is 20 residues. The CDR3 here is CASSVGTDRQKTFGLYEQYF. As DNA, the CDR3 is TGCGCCAGCAGCGTCGGTACGGACAGACAGAAGACCTTCGGACTCTACGAGCAGTACTTC.

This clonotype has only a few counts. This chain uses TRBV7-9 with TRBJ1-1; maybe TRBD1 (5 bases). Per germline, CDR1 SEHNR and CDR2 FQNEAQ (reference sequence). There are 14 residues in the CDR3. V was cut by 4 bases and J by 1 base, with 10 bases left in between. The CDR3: CASSSRGTNTEAFF. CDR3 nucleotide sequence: TGTGCCAGCAGCTCCCGGGGGACGAACACTGAAGCTTTCTTT.

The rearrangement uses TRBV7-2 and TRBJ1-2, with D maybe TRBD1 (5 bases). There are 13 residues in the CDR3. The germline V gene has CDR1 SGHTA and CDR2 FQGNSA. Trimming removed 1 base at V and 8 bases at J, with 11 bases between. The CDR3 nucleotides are TGTGCCAGCAGCTTAGTAGGGGCGGGCGGCTACACCTTC. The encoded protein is CASSLVGAGGYTF.

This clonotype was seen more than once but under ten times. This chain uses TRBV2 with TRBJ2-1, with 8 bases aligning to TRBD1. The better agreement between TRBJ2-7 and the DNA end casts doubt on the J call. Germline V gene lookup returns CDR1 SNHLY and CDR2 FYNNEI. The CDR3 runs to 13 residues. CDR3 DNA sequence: TGTGCCAGCACAGGGGGCCTCTCCTACGAGCAGTACTTC. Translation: CASTGGLSYEQYF.

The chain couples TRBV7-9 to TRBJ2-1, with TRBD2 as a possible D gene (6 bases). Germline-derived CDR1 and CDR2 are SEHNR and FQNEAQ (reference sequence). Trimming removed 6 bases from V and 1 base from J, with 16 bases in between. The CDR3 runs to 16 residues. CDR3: CASRLRGLGSYNEQFF. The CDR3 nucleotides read TGTGCCAGCAGGCTGCGGGGCCTGGGGTCCTACAATGAGCAGTTCTTC.

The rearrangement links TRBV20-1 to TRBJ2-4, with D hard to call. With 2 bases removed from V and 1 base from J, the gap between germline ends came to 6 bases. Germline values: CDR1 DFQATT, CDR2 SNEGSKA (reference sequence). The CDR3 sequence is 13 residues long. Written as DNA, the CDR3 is TGCAGTGCTAGACACTTTGCCAAAAACATTCAGTACTTC. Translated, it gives CSARHFAKNIQYF.

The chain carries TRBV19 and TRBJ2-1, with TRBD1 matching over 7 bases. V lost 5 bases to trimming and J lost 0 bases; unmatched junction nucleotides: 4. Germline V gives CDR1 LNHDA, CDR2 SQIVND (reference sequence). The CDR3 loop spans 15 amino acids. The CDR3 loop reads CASSAGTVSYNEQFF. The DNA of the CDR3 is TGTGCCAGTAGTGCAGGGACAGTCTCCTACAATGAGCAGTTCTTC.

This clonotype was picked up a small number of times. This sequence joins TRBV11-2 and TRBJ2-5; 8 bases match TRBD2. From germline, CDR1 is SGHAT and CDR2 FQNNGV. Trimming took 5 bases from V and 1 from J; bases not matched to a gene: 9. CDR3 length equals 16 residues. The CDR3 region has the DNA TGTGCCAGCAGCCCACCCATAGCGGGGCTCCAAGAGACCCAGTACTTC. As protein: CASSPPIAGLQETQYF. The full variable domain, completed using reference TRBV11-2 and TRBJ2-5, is EAGVAQSPRYKIIEKRQSVAFWCNPISGHATLYWYQQILGQGPKLLIQFQNNGVVDDSQLPKDRFSAERLKGVDSTLKIQPAKLEDSAVYLCASSPPIAGLQETQYFGPGTRLLVL.

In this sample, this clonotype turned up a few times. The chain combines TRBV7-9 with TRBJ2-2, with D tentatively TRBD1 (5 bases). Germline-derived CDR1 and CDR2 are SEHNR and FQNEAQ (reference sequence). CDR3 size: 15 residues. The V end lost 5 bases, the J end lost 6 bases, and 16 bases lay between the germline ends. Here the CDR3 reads CASSRLQGRAGELFF. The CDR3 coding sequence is TGTGCCAGCAGCCGACTCCAGGGCCGGGCCGGGGAGCTGTTTTTT.

In DNA form, the CDR3 reads TGTGCCAGCAGCGCGGAGGGGGGGTTGGCAGTCGGGGAGCTGTTTTTT. Protein: CASSAEGGLAVGELFF. J is TRBJ2-2 and V is TRBV7-9; D is possibly TRBD2 (7 bases). V was shortened by 5 bases and J by 7 bases, with 20 bases between the two germline ends. The CDR3 consists of 16 residues. Germline lookup yields CDR1 SEHNR and CDR2 FQNEAQ (reference sequence).

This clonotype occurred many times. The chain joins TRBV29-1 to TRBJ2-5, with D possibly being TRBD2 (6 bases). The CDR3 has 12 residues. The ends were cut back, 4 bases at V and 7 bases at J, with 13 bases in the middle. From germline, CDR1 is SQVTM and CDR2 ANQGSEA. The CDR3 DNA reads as TGCAGCGTTGTGCGGGATAGGGGGACCCAGTACTTC. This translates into CSVVRDRGTQYF.

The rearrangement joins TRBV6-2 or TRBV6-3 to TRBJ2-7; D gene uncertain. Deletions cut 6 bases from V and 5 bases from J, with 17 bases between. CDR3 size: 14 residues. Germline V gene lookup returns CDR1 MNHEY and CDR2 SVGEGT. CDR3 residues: CASRDGPVAHEQYF. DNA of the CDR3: TGTGCCAGCAGGGACGGGCCTGTGGCCCACGAGCAGTACTTC.